The table lists the clone carrying this T cell receptor (beta chain) with many counts. Its antigen is currently unknown. Per germline, CDR1 DFQATT and CDR2 SNEGSKA (reference sequence). The CDR3 is made up of 11 amino acids. Between the trimmed V and J ends, which lost 4 bases and 3 bases, there was a span of 4 bases. It was through 5'RACE template switching that TCR cDNA was made, with a universal primer site and UMIs added. TCRdb fed the 5' RACE reads into MiXCR, producing one record per CDR3 protein. The table has roughly 150,000 distinct CDR3 sequences, approximately 6.8% seen once. This record comes from a study of T cells after yellow fever vaccination. General study points: Subsequent to the booster, the majority of primary-vaccination clones reappeared (around 95% CD4, 85% to 90% CD8). High-abundance clonotypes from the bulk population could contaminate FACS-sorted repertoires. There was a small share of clonotypes that showed up in both the CD4 and CD8 compartments.

This clonotype was obtained from a young man who received the YFV17D yellow fever vaccine. The source was CD4+ T cells sorted from PBMCs, collected 5 days after the first yellow fever vaccination. This chain uses TRBV20-1 with TRBJ1-3; D remains unclear. The CDR3 DNA follows: TGCAGTGCTACCCATGGAAACACCATATATTTT. Residues: CSATHGNTIYF.